This T cell receptor (beta chain) was retrieved from a study of T-cell reconstitution after alpha-beta-depleted transplantation in children. Unique molecular identifiers were incorporated during preparation of the TCRbeta library. Each CDR3 protein gets one entry after TCRdb re-called the PCR reads with MiXCR. Seen here are approximately 430,000 distinct CDR3 sequences, around 15% observed once, and the top ten hold approximately 29%. Details on this clonotype: The antigen remains unidentified.

CDR1 and CDR2 from the germline V gene are SQVTM and ANQGSEA. The CDR3 has 12 amino acids. V was pared by 1 base and J by 2 bases, with 6 bases between. Findings and caveats of the study: As was reported, about two months after transplant, alpha-beta T cells came from several hundred expanded graft clones. From surviving recipient T cells and thymic progenitors came the high day-60 TCRbeta diversity observed in some patients.

Material: PBMCs, mostly from graft donor cells, obtained 360 days after TCRalphabeta/CD19-depleted stem cell transplant. J is TRBJ2-7 and V is TRBV29-1; D is unresolved. The source of this sequence is a boy under three years old who had a stem cell transplant for Wiskott-Aldrich syndrome, so the T cells may come from the graft donor. The CDR3 DNA is TGCAGCGTTGAAGTGGGCACCTACGAGCAGTACTTC. This encodes CSVEVGTYEQYF.